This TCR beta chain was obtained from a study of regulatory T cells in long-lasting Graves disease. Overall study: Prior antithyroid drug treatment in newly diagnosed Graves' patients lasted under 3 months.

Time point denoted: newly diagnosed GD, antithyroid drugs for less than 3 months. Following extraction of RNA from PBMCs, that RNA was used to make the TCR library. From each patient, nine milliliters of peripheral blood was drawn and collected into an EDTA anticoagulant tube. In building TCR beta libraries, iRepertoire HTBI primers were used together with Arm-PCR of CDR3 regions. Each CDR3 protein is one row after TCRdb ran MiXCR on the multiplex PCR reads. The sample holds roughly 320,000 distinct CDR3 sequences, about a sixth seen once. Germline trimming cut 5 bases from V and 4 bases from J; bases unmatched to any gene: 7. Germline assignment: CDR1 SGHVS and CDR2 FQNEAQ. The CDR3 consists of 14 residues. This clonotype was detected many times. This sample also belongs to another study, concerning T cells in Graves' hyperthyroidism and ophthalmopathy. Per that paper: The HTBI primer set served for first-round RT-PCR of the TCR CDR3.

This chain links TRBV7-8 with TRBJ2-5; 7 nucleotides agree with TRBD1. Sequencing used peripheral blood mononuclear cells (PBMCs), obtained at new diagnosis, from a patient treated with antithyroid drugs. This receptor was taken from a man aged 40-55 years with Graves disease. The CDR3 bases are TGTGCCAGCAGCCCAGGGGGAGTAGGAGAGACCCAGTACTTC. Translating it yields CASSPGGVGETQYF.